These T cell receptor beta chains were read from a single sample in a study of cytomegalovirus exposure and HLA in healthy donors. Assay: immunoSEQ multiplex PCR; the TCRdb copy retains only in-frame clones and omits some. This table holds roughly 200,000 clones, around 78% found once. The material sequenced was PBMCs. These receptors were obtained from a man aged 25-40 years in good health and CMV-seronegative. Both conserved end residues are trimmed from each CDR3.

J gene | CDR3 length | V gene | CDR3 protein
TRBJ2-1 | 13 | TRBV5-1 | ASSFKAQGVNEQF
TRBJ2-5 | 12 | TRBV5-1 | ASSWEQGEETQY
TRBJ2-2 | 12 | TRBV5-1 | ASRTSGNTGELF
TRBJ2-2 | 12 | TRBV11-3 | ASSVLAGSGELF
TRBJ2-1 | 16 | TRBV27 | ASSGPGTSKSSYNEQF
TRBJ2-7 | 14 | TRBV6-5 | ASSYGQGAVFGEQY
TRBJ1-4 | 12 | TRBV11-2 | ASSLDPRGEKLF
TRBJ2-1 | 13 | TRBV9 | ASSVEVAGYNEQF
TRBJ2-7 | 11 | TRBV5-1 | ASSLGGRDEQY
TRBJ2-1 | 12 | TRBV25-1 | ASSSRDYNDEQF
TRBJ1-1 | 11 | TRBV7-6 | ASSLTGVTEAF
TRBJ1-1 | 13 | TRBV4-1 | ASSTTGNKNTEAF
TRBJ1-1 | 11 | TRBV27 | ASSLAQNTEAF
TRBJ1-2 | 10 | TRBV9 | ASSVESSGYT
TRBJ2-7 | 14 | TRBV6-6 | ASSYSILGGRNEQY
TRBJ2-6 | 12 | TRBV30 | AWSPTGPDRVLT
TRBJ1-5 | 16 | TRBV15 | ATSREKGQTYSNQPQH
TRBJ2-3 | 13 | TRBV19 | ASSILLAGTDTQY
TRBJ1-1 | 15 | TRBV7-9 | ASSLASDRERNTEAF
TRBJ1-1 | 11 | TRBV18 | ASSPLRDTEAF
TRBJ1-6 | 10 | TRBV11-1 | ASSLQGSPLH
TRBJ1-5 | 12 | TRBV6-6 | ASSYGAENQPQH
TRBJ1-1 | 10 | TRBV29-1 | SVAAGGTEAF
TRBJ2-7 | 11 | TRBV6-1 | ASSATGVYEQY
TRBJ1-4 | 13 | TRBV27 | ASRPAWWTNEKLF
TRBJ2-2 | 13 | TRBV7-3 | ASSPGLAGAGELF
TRBJ1-1 | 12 | TRBV18 | ASSLGQGGTEAF
TRBJ1-4 | 10 | TRBV27 | ASSFPGEKLF